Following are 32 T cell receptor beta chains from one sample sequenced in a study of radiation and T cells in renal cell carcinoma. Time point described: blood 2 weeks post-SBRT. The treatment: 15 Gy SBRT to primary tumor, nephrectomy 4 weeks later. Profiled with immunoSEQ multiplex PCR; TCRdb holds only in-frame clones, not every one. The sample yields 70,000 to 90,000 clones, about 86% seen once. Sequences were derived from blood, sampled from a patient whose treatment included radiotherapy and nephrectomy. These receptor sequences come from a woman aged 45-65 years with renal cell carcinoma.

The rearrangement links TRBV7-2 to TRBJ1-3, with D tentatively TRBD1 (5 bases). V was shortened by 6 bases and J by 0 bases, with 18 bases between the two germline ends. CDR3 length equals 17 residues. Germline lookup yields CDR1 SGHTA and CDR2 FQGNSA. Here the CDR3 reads CASSPKPTASSGNTIYF. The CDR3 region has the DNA TGTGCCAGCAGTCCGAAACCGACAGCCTCCTCTGGAAACACCATATATTTT.

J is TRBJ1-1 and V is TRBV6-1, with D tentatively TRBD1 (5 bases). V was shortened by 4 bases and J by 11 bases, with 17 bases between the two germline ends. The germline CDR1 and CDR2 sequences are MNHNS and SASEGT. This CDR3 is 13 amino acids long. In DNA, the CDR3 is TGTGCCAGCAGTGTCTCCGGGGCGAGGACTGCTTTCTTT. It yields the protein CASSVSGARTAFF.

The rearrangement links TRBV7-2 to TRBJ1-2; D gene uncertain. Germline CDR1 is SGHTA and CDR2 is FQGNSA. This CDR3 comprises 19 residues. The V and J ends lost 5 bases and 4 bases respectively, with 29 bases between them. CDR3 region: CASSPKPHGGRYDLYGYTF. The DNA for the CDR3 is TGTGCCAGCAGCCCTAAACCCCACGGAGGGCGATACGATCTCTATGGCTACACCTTC.

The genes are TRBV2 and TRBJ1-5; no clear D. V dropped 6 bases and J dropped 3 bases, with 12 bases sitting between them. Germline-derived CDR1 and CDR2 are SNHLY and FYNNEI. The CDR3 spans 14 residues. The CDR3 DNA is TGTGCCAGCAGCCTCGAAACGGTCAATCAGCCCCAGCATTTT. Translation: CASSLETVNQPQHF.

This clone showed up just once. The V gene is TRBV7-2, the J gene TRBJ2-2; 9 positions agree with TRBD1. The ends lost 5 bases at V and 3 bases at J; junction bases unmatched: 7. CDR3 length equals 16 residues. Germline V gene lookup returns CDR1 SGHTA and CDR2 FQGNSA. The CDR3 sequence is CASSPARTGDTGELFF. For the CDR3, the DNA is TGTGCCAGCAGCCCAGCCAGGACAGGGGACACCGGGGAGCTGTTTTTT.

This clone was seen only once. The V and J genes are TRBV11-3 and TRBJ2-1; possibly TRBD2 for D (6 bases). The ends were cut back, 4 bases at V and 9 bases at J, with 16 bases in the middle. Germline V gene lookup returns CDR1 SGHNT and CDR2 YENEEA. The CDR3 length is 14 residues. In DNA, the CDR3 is TGTGCCAGCAGCTCGGGCGCGGGAAACGGTGAGCAGTTCTTC. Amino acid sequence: CASSSGAGNGEQFF.

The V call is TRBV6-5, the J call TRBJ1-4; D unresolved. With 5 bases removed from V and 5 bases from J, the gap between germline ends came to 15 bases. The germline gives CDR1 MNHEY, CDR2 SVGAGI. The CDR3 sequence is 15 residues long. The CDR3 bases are TGTGCCAGCAGTGTGTGCATTTATTGGAATGAAAAACTGTTTTTT. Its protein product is CASSVCIYWNEKLFF.

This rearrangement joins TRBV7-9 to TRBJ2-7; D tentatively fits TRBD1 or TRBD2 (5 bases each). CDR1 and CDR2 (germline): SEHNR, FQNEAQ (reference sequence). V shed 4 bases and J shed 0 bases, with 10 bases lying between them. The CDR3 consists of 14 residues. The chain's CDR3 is CASSSGDASYEQYF. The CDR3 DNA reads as TGTGCCAGCAGCTCCGGGGACGCCTCCTACGAGCAGTACTTC.

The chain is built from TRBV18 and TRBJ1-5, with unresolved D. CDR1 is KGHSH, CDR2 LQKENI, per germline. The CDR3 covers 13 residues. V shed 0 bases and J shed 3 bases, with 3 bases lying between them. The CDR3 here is CASSPPDNQPQHF. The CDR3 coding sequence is TGTGCCAGCTCACCACCGGACAATCAGCCCCAGCATTTT.

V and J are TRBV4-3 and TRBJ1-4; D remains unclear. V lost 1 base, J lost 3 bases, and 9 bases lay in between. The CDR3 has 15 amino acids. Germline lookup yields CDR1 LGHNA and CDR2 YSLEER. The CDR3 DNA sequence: TGCGCCAGCAGCCAAGTCAGAAATTCTAATGAAAAACTGTTTTTT. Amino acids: CASSQVRNSNEKLFF.

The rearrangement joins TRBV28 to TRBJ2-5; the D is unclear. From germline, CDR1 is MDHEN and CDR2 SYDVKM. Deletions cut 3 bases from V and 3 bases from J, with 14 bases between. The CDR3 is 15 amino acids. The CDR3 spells CASSLQTVGKETQYF. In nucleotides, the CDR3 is TGTGCCAGCAGTTTGCAAACAGTTGGAAAAGAGACCCAGTACTTC.

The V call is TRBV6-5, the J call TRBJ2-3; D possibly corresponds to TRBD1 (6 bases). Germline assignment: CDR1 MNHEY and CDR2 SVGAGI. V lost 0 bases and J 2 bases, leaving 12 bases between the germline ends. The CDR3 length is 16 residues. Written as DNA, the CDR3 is TGTGCCAGCAGTTACTCGTCCAGGGGCTACACAGATACGCAGTATTTT. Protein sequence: CASSYSSRGYTDTQYF.

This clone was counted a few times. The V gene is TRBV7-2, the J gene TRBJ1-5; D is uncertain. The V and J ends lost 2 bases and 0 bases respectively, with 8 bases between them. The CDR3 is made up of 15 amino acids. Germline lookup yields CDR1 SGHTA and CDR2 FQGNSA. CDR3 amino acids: CASSLTQLSNQPQHF. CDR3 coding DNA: TGTGCCAGCAGCTTAACTCAGCTTAGCAATCAGCCCCAGCATTTT.

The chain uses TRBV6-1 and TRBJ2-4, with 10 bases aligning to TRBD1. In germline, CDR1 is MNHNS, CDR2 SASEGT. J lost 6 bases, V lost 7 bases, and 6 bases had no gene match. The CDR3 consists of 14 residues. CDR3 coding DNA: TGTGCCAGCATCCCGGGACAGGGGACAAACATTCAGTACTTC. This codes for CASIPGQGTNIQYF.

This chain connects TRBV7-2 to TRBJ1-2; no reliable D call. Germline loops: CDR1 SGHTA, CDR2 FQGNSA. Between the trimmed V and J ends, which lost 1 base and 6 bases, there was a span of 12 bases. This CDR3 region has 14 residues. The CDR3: CASSLVLGGHGYTF. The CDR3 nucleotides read TGTGCCAGCAGCTTAGTGCTGGGAGGACATGGCTACACCTTC.

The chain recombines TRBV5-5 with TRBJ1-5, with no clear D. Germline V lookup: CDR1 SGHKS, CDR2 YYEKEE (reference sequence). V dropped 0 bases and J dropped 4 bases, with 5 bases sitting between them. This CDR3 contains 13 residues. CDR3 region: CASSLEVNQPQHF. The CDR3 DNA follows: TGTGCCAGCAGCTTGGAGGTAAATCAGCCCCAGCATTTT.

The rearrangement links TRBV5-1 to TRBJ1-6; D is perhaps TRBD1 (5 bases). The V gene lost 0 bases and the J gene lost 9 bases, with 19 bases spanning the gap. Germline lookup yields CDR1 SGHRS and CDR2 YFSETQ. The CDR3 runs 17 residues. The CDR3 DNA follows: TGCGCCAGCAGCTTGGCCGTAGGGACCCCTGATAGTTCACCCCTCCACTTT. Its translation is CASSLAVGTPDSSPLHF.

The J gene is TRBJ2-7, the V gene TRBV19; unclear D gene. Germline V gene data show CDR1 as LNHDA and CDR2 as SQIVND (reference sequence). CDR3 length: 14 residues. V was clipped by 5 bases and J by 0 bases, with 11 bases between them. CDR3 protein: CASSSKDLSYEQYF. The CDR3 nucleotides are TGTGCCAGTAGTTCGAAAGACCTCTCCTACGAGCAGTACTTC. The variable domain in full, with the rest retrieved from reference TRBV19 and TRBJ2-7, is DGGITQSPKYLFRKEGQNVTLSCEQNLNHDAMYWYRQDPGQGLRLIYYSQIVNDFQKGDIAEGYSVSREKKESFPLTVTSAQKNPTAFYLCASSSKDLSYEQYFGPGTRLTVT.

DNA for the CDR3: TGTGCCTGGAGTGTGGCGGTCAGGGGCTCTGGAAACACCATATATTTT. Translated: CAWSVAVRGSGNTIYF. The J gene is TRBJ1-3, the V gene TRBV30; a weak D match, TRBD1 (6 bases). Trimming stripped 0 bases from V and 0 bases from J, with 12 bases between. CDR3 length: 16 residues. Germline CDR1 reads GTSNPN; CDR2 reads SVGIG (reference sequence).

This CDR3 reads CASSRVSAYEQYF. The CDR3 coding sequence is TGTGCCAGCAGCCGAGTATCAGCTTACGAGCAGTACTTC. The rearrangement links TRBV7-2 to TRBJ2-7; no clear D gene. Trimming took 5 bases from V and 4 from J, leaving 12 bases between them. Germline CDR1 and CDR2: SGHTA and FQGNSA. The CDR3 has 13 amino acids.

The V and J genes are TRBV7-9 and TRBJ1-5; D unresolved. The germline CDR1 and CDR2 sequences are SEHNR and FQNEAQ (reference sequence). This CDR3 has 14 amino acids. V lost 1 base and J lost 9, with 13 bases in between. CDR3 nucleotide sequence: TGTGCCAGCAGCTTAGATGGCACCCCAGGGCCCCAGCATTTT. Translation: CASSLDGTPGPQHF.

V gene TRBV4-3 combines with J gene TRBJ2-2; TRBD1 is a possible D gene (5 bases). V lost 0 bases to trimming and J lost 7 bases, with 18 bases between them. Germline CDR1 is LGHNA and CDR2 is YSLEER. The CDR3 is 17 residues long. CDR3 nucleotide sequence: TGCGCCAGCAGCCAAGACTTCGGCAGGGAAGGTAGCGGGGAGCTGTTTTTT. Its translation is CASSQDFGREGSGELFF.

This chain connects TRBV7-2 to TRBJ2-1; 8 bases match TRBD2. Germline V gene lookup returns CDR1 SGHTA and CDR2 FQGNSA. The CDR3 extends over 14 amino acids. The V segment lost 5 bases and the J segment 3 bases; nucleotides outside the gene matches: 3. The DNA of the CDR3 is TGTGCCAGCAGCGGAAGCGGGAGCTACAATGAGCAGTTCTTC. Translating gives CASSGSGSYNEQFF. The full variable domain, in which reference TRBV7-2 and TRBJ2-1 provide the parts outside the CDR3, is GAGVSQSPSNKVTEKGKDVELRCDPISGHTALYWYRQSLGQGLEFLIYFQGNSAPDKSGLPSDRFSAERTGGSVSTLTIQRTQQEDSAVYLCASSGSGSYNEQFFGPGTRLTVL.

The chain's CDR3 is CASSLEGRQETQYF. CDR3 DNA sequence: TGTGCCAGCAGCTTGGAAGGCAGGCAAGAGACCCAGTACTTC. The V and J genes are TRBV5-4 and TRBJ2-5; D is unclear. CDR3 size: 14 residues. The germline CDR1 and CDR2 sequences are SGHNT and YYREEE (reference sequence). The V end lost 0 bases, the J end lost 2 bases, and 8 bases lay between the germline ends.

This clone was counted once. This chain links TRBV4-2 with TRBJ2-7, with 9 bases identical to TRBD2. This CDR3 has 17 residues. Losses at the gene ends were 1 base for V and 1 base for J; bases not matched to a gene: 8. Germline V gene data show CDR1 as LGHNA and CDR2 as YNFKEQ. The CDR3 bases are TGTGCCAGCAGCCAAGCGGTAGCGGGGGAACCATCCTACGAGCAGTACTTC. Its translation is CASSQAVAGEPSYEQYF.

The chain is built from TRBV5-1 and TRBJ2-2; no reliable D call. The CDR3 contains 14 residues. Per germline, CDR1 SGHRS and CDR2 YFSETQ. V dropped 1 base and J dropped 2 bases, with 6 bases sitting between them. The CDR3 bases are TGCGCCAGCAGCTTGCGGCAAAACACCGGGGAGCTGTTTTTT. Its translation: CASSLRQNTGELFF.

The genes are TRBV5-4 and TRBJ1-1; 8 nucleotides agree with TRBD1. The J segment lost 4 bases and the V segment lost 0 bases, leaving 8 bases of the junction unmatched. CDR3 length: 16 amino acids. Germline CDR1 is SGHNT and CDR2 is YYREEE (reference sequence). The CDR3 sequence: CASSLGAGGEGTEAFF. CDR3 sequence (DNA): TGTGCCAGCAGCTTGGGGGCAGGGGGCGAGGGCACTGAAGCTTTCTTT.

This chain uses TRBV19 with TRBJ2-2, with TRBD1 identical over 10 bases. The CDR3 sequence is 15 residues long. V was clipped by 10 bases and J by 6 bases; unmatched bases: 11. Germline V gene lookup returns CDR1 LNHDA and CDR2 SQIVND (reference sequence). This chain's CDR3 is CATRQRTGGAGELFF. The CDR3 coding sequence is TGTGCCACCCGGCAGAGGACAGGGGGGGCCGGGGAGCTGTTTTTT.

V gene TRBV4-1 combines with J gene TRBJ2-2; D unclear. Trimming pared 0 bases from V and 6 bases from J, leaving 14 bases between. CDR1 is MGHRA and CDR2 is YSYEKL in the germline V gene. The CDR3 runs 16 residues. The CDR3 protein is CASSQEGGLSPGELFF. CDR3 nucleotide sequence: TGCGCCAGCAGCCAAGAAGGCGGCCTATCCCCCGGGGAGCTGTTTTTT.

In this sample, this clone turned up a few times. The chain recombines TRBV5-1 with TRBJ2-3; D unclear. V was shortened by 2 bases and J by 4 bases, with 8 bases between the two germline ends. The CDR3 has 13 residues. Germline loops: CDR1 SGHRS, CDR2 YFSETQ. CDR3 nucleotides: TGCGCCAGCAGCTTCATCCCCGCAGATACGCAGTATTTT. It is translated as CASSFIPADTQYF.

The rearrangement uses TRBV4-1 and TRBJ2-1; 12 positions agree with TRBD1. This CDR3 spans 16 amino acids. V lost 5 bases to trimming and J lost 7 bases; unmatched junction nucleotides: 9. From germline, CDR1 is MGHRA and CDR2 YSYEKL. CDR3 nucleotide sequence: TGCGCCAGCAGCTATCGGGGACAGGGGGCGCGTAATGAGCAGTTCTTC. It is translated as CASSYRGQGARNEQFF.

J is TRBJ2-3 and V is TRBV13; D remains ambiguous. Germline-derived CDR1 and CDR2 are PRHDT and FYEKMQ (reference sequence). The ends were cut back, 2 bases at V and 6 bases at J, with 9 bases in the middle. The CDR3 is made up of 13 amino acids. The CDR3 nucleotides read TGTGCCAGCAGCTTAAAGTATAGGGATACGCAGTATTTT. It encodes CASSLKYRDTQYF.